This TCR beta chain derives from a study of Ad26.COV2.S vaccination and SARS-CoV-2 variants. Study-level background: Donor had been placed in the Ad26.COV2.S arm of the COV1001 trial. Ad26.COV2.S, an intramuscular injection, was given once or twice 56 days apart. Findings of the study overall: Vaccine and placebo recipients had comparable breadth of non-spike TCRs.

The CDR3 has 14 residues. Germline CDR1 is KGHDR and CDR2 is SFDVKD. The ends lost 2 bases at V and 9 bases at J; junction bases unmatched: 6. Sample treatment: around 19 received Ad26.COV2.S at low or high dose, single or two shots; several received placebo; per-sample allocation not given. Samples came from day 63 after the first vaccine or placebo injection. This person who donated was an adult of 18-55 years in Boston. As to this clone: As yet, its antigen is unknown.

This table comes from immunoSEQ multiplex PCR, and its TCRdb copy is limited to in-frame clones, with some not included. This table holds roughly 680,000 clones, more than 80% found once. The sample in question was peripheral blood, obtained in a trial of Ad26.COV2.S vaccine versus placebo. The V and J genes are TRBV24-1 and TRBJ1-5; TRBD1 agrees at 7 bases. The sequence was collected from a person between 18 and 60 years old who received the Ad26.COV2.S COVID-19 vaccine or a placebo. CDR3: CATSDSGDSRPQHF. The CDR3 DNA sequence: TGTGCCACCAGTGATTCAGGGGACAGTCGGCCCCAGCATTTT.